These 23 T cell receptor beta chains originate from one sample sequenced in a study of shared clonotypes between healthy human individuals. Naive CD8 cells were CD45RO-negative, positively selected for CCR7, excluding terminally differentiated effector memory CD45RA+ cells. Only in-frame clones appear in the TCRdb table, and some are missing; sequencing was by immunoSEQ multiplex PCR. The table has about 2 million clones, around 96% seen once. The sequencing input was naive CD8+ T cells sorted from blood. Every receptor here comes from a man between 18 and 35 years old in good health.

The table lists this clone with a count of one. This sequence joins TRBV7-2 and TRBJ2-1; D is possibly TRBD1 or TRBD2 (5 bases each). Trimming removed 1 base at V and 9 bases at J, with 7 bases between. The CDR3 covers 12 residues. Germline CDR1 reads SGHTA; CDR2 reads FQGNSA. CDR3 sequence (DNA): TGTGCCAGCAGCTTAGGGGGGTCTGAGCAGTTCTTC. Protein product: CASSLGGSEQFF. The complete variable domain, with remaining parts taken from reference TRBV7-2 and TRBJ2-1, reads GAGVSQSPSNKVTEKGKDVELRCDPISGHTALYWYRQSLGQGLEFLIYFQGNSAPDKSGLPSDRFSAERTGGSVSTLTIQRTQQEDSAVYLCASSLGGSEQFFGPGTRLTVL.

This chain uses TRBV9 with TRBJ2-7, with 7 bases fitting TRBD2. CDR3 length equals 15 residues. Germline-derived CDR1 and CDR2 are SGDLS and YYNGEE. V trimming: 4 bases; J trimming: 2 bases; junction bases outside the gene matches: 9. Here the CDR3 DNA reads TGTGCCAGCAGCCCAGAGGGTGGGGGGGCCTACGAGCAGTACTTC. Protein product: CASSPEGGGAYEQYF.

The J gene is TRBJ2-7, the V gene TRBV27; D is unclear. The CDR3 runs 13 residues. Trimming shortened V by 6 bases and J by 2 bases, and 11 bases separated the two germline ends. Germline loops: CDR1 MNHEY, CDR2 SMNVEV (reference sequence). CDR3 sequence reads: CASRSLLTYEQYF. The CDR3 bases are TGTGCCAGCAGATCCCTCCTAACCTACGAGCAGTACTTC.

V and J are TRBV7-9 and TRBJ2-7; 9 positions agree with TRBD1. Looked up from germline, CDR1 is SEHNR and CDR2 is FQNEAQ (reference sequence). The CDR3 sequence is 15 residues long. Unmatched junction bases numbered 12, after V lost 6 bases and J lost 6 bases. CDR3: CASSPYRGLGIEQYF. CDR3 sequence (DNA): TGTGCCAGCAGTCCCTACAGGGGGCTGGGAATCGAGCAGTACTTC. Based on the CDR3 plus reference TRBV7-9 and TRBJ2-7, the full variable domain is DTGVSQNPRHKITKRGQNVTFRCDPISEHNRLYWYRQTLGQGPEFLTYFQNEAQLEKSRLLSDRFSAERPKGSFSTLEIQRTEQGDSAMYLCASSPYRGLGIEQYFGPGTRLTVT.

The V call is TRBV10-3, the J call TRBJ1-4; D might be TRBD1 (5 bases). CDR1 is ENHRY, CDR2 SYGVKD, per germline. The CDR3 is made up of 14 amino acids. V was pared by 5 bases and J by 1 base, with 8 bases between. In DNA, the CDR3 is TGTGCCATCAGTTGGGACGGAACTAATGAAAAACTGTTTTTT. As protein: CAISWDGTNEKLFF.

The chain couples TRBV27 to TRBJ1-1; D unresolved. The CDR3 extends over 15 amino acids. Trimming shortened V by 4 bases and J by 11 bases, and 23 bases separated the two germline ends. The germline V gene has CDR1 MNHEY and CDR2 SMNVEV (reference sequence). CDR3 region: CASSSAYGGEGRAFF. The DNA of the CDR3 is TGTGCCAGCAGTTCAGCGTACGGCGGAGAAGGGAGGGCTTTCTTT.

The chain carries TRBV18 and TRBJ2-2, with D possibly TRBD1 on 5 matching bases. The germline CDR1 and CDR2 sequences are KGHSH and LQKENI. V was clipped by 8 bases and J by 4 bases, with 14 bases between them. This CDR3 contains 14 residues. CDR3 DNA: TGTGCCAGCACCTATCAGGGTTCCACCGGGGAGCTGTTTTTT. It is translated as CASTYQGSTGELFF.

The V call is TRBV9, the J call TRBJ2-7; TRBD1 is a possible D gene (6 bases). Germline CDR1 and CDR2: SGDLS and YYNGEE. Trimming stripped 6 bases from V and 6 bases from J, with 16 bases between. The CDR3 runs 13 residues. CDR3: CASTPSGVGEQYF. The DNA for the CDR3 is TGTGCCAGCACCCCCTCAGGGGTGGGCGAGCAGTACTTC.

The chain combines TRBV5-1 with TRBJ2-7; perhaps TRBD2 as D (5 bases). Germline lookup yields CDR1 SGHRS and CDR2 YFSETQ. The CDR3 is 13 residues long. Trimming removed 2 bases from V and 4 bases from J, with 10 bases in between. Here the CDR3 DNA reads TGCGCCAGCAGCTTTGGACTTAGATACGAGCAGTACTTC. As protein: CASSFGLRYEQYF.

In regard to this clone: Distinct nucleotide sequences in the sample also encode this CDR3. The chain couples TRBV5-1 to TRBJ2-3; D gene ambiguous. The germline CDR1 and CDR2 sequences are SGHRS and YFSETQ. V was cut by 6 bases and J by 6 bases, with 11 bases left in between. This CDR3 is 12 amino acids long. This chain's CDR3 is CASTLDGDTQYF. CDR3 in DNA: TGCGCCAGCACGCTTGATGGGGATACGCAGTATTTT.

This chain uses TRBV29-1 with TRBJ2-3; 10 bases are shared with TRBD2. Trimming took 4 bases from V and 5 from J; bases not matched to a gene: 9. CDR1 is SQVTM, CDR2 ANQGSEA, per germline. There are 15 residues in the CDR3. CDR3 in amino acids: CSVGWASGRRDTQYF. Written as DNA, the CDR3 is TGCAGCGTTGGTTGGGCTAGCGGGAGAAGAGATACGCAGTATTTT.

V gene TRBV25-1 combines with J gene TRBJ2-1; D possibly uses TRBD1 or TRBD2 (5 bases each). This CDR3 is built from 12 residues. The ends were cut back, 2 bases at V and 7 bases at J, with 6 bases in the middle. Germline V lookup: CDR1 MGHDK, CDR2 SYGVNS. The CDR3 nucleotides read TGTGCCAGCAGTGAAGGGGGAAATGAGCAGTTCTTC. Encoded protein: CASSEGGNEQFF.

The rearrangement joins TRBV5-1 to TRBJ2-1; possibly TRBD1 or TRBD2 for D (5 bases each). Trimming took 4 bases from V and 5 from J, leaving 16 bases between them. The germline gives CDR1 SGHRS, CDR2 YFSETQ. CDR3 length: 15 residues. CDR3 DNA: TGCGCCAGCAGCGTATCCGGGACGACCAACAATGAGCAGTTCTTC. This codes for CASSVSGTTNNEQFF.

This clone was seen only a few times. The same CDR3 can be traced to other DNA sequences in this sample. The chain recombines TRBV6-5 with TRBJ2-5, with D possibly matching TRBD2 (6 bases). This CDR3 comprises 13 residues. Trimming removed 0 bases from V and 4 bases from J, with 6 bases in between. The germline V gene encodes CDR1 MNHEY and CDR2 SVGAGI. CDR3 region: CASSYSEGETQYF. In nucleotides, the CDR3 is TGTGCCAGCAGTTACTCGGAGGGAGAGACCCAGTACTTC.

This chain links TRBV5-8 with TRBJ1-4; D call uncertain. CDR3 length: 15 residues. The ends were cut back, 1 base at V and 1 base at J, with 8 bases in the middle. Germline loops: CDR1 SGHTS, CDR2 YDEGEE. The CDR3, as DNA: TGTGCCAGCAGCTTGTCGATGTTAACTAATGAAAAACTGTTTTTT. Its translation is CASSLSMLTNEKLFF.

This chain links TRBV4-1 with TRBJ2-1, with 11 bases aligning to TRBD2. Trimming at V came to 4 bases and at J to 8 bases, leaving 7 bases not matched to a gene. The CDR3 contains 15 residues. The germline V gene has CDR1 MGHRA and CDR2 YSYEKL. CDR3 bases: TGCGCCAGCAGCCTACCTAGCGGGGGGCGCGATGAGCAGTTCTTC. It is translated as CASSLPSGGRDEQFF.

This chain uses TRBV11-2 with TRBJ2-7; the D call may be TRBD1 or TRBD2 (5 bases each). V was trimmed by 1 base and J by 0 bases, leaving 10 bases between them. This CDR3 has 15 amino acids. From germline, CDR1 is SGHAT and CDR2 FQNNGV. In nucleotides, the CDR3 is TGTGCCAGCAGCTTAGGAGGGGCCAGCTCCTACGAGCAGTACTTC. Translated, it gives CASSLGGASSYEQYF.

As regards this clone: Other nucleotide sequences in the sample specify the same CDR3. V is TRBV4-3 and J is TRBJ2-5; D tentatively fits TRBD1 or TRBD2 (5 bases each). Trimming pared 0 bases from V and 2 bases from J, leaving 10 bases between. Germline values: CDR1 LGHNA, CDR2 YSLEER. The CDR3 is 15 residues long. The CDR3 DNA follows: TGCGCCAGCAGCCAAGATCTTTGGGGGCAAGAGACCCAGTACTTC. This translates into CASSQDLWGQETQYF.

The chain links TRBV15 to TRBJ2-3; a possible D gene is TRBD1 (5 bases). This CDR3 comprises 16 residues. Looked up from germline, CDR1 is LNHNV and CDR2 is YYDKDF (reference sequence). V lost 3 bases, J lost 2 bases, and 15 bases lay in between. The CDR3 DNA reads TGTGCCACCAGCAGCATACTAAGGGGAAACACAGATACGCAGTATTTT. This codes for CATSSILRGNTDTQYF.

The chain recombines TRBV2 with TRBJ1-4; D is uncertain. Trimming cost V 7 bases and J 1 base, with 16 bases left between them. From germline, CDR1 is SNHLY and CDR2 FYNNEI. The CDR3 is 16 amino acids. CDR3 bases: TGTGCCAGCATATGGCCACTCGGGCTAACTAATGAAAAACTGTTTTTT. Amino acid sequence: CASIWPLGLTNEKLFF.

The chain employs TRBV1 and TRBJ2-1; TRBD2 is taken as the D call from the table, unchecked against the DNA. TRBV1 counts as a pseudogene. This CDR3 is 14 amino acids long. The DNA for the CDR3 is TGCACCAGCAGCCAAGCGCGCGGGTACAATGAGCAGTTCTTC. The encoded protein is CTSSQARGYNEQFF.

Here the CDR3 DNA reads TGTGCCAGCAACAACGTAGACACCGGGGAGCTGTTTTTT. Protein sequence: CASNNVDTGELFF. The genes are TRBV6-5 and TRBJ2-2; the D is unclear. The CDR3 is 13 residues long. Germline CDR1 is MNHEY and CDR2 is SVGAGI. With 7 bases removed from V and 3 bases from J, the gap between germline ends came to 9 bases.

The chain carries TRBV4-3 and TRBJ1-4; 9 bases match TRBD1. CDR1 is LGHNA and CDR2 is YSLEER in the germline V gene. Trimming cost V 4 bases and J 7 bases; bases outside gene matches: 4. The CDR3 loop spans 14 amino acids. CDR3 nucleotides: TGCGCCAGCAGCCCCGGGACAGGGATTGAAAAACTGTTTTTT. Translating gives CASSPGTGIEKLFF.